Reported below is one TCR beta chain. In the authors' workflow: The authors estimated nucleated cell counts from reference gene primer amplification. Sequenced by immunoSEQ multiplex PCR; TCRdb stores in-frame clones only, minus some. V and J calls and clone size are given by that table; D and trimming were obtained from the DNA. The data show tens of thousands of clones, 75% to 90% seen once. Deletions cut 10 bases from V and 6 bases from J, with 15 bases between. The CDR3 totals 13 residues. CDR1 is ENHRY and CDR2 is SYGVKD in the germline V gene. This sample is part of a study of blood T cell repertoires in COVID-19. The overall study: Researchers got acute and convalescent COVID-19 samples from the United States, Italy and Spain. From T cells, B-cell-depleted T cells, or PBMCs came the material, which was cDNA or gDNA.

The chain has TRBV10-3 and TRBJ2-2, with D possibly TRBD1 on 6 matching bases. The sample consisted of peripheral blood. The receptor was derived from a woman older than 75 with active or convalescent COVID-19. This chain's CDR3 is CASKQGPPGELFF. CDR3 nucleotide sequence: TGTGCCAGCAAACAGGGTCCGCCCGGGGAGCTGTTTTTT.